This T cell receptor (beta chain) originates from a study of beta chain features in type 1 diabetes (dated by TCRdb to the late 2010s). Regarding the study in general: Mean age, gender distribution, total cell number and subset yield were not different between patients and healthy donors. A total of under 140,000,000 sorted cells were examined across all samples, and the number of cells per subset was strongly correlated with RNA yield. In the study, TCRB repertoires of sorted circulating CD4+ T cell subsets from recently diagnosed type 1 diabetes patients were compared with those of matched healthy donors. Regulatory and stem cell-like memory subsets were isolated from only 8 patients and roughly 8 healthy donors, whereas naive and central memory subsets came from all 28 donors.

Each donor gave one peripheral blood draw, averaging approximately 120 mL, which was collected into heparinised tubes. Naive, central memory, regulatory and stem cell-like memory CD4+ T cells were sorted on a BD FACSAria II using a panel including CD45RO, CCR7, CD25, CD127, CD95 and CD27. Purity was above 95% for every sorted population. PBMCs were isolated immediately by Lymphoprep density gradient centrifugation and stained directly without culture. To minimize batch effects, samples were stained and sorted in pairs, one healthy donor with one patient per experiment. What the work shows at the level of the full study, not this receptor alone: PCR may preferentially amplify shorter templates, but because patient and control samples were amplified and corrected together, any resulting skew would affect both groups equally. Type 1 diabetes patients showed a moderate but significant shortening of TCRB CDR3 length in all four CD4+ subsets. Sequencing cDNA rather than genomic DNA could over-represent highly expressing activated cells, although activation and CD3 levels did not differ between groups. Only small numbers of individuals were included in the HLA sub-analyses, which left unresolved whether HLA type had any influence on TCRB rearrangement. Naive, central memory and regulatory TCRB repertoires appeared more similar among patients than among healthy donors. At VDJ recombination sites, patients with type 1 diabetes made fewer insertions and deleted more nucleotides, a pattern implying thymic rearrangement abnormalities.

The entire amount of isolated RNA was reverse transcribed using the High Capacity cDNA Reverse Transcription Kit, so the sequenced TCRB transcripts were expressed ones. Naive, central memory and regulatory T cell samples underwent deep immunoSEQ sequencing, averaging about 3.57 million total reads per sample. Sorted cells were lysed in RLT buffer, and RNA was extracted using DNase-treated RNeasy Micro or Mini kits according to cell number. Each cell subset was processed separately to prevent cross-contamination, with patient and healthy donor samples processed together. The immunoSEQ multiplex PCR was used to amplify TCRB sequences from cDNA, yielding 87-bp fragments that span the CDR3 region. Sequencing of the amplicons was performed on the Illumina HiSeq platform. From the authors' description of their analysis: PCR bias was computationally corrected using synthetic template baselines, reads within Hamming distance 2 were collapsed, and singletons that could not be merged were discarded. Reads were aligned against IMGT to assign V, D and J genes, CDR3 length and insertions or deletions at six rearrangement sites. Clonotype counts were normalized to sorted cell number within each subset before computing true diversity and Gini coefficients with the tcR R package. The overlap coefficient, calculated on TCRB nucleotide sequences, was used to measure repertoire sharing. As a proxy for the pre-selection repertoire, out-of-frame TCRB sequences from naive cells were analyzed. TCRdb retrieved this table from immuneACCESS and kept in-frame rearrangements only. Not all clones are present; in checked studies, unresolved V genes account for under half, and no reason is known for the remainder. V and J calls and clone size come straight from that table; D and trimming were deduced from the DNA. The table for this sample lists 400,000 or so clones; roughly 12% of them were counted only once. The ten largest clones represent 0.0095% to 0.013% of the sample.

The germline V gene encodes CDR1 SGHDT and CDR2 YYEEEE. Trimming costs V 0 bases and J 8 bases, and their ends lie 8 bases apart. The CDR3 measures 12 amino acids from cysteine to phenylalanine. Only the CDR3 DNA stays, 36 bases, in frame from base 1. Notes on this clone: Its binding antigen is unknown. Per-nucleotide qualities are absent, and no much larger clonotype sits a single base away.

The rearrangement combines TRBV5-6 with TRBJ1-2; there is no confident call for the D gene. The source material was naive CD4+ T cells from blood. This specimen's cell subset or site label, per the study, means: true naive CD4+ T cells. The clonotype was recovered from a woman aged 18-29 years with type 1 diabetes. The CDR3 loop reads CASSLDPRGYTF. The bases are TGTGCCAGCAGCTTGGATCCGCGCGGCTACACCTTC.